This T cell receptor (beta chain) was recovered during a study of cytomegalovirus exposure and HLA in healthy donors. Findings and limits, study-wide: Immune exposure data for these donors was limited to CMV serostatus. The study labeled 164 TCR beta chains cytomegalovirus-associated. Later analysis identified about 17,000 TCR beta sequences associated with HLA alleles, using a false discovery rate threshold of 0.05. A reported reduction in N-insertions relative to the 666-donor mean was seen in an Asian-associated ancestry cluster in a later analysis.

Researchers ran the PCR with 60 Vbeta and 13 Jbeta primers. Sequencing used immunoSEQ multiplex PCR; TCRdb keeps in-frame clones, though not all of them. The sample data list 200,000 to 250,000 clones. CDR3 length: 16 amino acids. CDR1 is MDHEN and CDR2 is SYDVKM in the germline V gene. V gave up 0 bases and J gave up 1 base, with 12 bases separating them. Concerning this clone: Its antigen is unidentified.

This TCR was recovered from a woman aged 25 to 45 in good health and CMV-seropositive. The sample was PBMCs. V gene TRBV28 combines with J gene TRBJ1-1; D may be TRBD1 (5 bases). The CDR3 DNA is TGTGCCAGCAGTTTATGGTCTAACAGGAGGAACACTGAAGCTTTCTTT. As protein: CASSLWSNRRNTEAFF.